What follows are 2 T cell receptor beta chains derived from one specimen sequenced in a study of blood T cells in healthy people across ages (dated by TCRdb to about 2015). The library relied on 5' RACE. The data were produced on an Illumina HiSeq 2500. The second PCR ran for about 7 to 11 cycles and used a J-beta primer mix along with a sample-barcoded 5' primer. TCRdb reprocessing: public reads trimmed at Q25 with fastp, clones called with MiXCR, in-frame beta chains kept. All rows with the same CDR3 protein become a single entry with the most common DNA and genes. The sample table shows under 2,000,000 distinct CDR3 sequences, and around half are seen once. Approximately 2.1% of the sample goes to the ten largest clones. The source material was blood. The receptors originated from a woman in her thirties or forties in good health.

This chain uses TRBV9 with TRBJ2-5; D not certain. The CDR3 is 16 amino acids. Germline-derived CDR1 and CDR2 are SGDLS and YYNGEE. V lost 0 bases, J lost 0 bases, and 12 bases lay in between. The CDR3 DNA follows: TGTGCCAGCAGCGTAGGAATGGACGTGTACCAAGAGACCCAGTACTTC. It codes for CASSVGMDVYQETQYF.

The V call is TRBV6-2 or TRBV6-3, the J call TRBJ2-7; TRBD1 is a possible D gene (5 bases). V dropped 2 bases and J dropped 4 bases, with 18 bases sitting between them. The CDR3 has 16 residues. Germline CDR1 is MNHEY and CDR2 is SVGEGT. In nucleotides, the CDR3 is TGTGCCAGCAGTTACGGTAGGACAACTTCTGTTTACGAGCAGTACTTC. Amino acids: CASSYGRTTSVYEQYF.